This T cell receptor (beta chain) was recorded in a study of blood T cell repertoires in COVID-19. Turning to the study itself: Sample material is recorded as cDNA or gDNA derived from T cells, B-cell-depleted T cells, or PBMCs.

This CDR3 region has 13 residues. After removal of 10 bases from V and 4 bases from J, the junction contained 9 bases not matched to a gene. Germline lookup yields CDR1 MDHEN and CDR2 SYDVKM. The data were produced by immunoSEQ multiplex PCR, yet TCRdb's version contains in-frame clones alone and is incomplete. The sample records about 280,000 clones, approximately 81% being singletons. This TCR came from a woman between 45 and 60 years old who had recovered from COVID-19. Sequenced sample: PBMCs or T cells enriched from blood (not recorded which). The chain is built from TRBV28 and TRBJ1-2; 7 nucleotides line up with TRBD1. The CDR3 bases are TGTGCCACCCCGGGACAGCCCCCCTATGGCTACACCTTC. Amino acids: CATPGQPPYGYTF.